In its sample, the clone carrying this TCR beta chain was seen many times. Its antigen is undetermined. TCRdb passed the 5' RACE reads through MiXCR, listing each CDR3 protein once. Of 200,000 to 250,000 distinct CDR3 sequences in the sample, under 30% are singletons; the top ten hold under 8%. The entry originates in a study of CD8 T cells in ankylosing spondylitis. Findings and limits, study-wide: In ankylosing spondylitis blood, a motif of eight highly homologous TCR beta variants appeared characteristic. Reports say disease-linked clones showed up significantly more in matched ankylosing spondylitis synovial fluid.

What was sequenced was blood, either unsorted or a sorted T cell fraction (not recorded which). The TCR comes from a male donor with ankylosing spondylitis or in good health (not recorded which).

CDR3 residues: CASSLRAGDEQYF. CDR3 sequence (DNA): TGTGCCAGCAGCTTACGAGCGGGAGACGAGCAGTACTTC. V and J are TRBV13 and TRBJ2-7; 8 nucleotides agree with TRBD2. The germline V gene encodes CDR1 PRHDT and CDR2 FYEKMQ (reference sequence). CDR3 length equals 13 residues. With V trimmed by 2 bases and J by 5 bases, 2 bases remained unmatched.